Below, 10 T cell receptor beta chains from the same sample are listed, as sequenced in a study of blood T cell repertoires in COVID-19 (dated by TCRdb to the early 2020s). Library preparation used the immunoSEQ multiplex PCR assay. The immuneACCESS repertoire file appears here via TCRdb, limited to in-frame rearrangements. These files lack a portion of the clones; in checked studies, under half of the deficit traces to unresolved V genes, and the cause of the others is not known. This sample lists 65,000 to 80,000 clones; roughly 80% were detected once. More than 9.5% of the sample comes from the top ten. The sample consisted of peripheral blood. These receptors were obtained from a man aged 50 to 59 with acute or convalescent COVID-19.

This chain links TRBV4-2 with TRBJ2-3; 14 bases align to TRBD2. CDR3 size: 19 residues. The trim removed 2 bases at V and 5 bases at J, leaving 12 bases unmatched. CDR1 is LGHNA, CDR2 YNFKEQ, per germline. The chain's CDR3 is CASSQRIQTSGRAVDTQYF. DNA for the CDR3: TGTGCCAGCAGCCAACGGATCCAGACTAGCGGGAGGGCCGTAGATACGCAGTATTTT.

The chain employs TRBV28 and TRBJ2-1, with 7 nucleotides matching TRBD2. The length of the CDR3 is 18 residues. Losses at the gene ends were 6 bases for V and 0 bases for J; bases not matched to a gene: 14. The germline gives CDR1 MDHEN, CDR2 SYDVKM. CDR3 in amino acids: CASSSPTSGGSSYNEQFF. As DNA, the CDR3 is TGTGCCAGCAGCTCACCTACCTCGGGGGGAAGCTCCTACAATGAGCAGTTCTTC. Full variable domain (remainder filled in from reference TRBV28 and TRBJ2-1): DVKVTQSSRYLVKRTGEKVFLECVQDMDHENMFWYRQDPGLGLRLIYFSYDVKMKEKGDIPEGYSVSREKKERFSLILESASTNQTSMYLCASSSPTSGGSSYNEQFFGPGTRLTVL.

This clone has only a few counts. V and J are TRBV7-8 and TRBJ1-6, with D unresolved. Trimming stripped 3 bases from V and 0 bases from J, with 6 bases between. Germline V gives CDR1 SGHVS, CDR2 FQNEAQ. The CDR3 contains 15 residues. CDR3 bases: TGTGCCAGCAGCTTCGAGAGCTCCTATAATTCACCCCTCCACTTT. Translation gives CASSFESSYNSPLHF. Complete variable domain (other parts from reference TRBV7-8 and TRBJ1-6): GAGVSQSPRYKVAKRGQDVALRCDPISGHVSLFWYQQALGQGPEFLTYFQNEAQLDKSGLPSDRFFAERPEGSVSTLKIQRTQQEDSAVYLCASSFESSYNSPLHFGNGTRLTVT.

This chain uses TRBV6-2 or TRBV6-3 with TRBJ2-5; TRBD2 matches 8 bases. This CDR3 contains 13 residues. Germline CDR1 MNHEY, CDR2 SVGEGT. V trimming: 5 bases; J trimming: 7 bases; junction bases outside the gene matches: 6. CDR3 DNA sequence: TGTGCCAGCAGTCGGGAGGGTTGGGTGACCCAGTACTTC. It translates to CASSREGWVTQYF.

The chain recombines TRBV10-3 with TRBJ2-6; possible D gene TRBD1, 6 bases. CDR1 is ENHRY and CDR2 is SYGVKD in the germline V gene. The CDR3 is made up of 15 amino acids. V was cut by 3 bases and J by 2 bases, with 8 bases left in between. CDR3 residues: CAISDTGTGANVLTF. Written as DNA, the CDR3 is TGTGCCATCAGTGACACAGGGACTGGGGCCAACGTCCTGACTTTC.

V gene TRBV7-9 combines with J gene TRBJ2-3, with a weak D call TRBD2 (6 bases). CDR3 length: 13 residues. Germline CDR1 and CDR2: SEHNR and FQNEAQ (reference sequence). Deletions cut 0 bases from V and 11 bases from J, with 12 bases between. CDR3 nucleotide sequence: TGTGCCAGCAGCTTAGCGGGTTTAGCGGAGCAGTATTTT. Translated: CASSLAGLAEQYF.

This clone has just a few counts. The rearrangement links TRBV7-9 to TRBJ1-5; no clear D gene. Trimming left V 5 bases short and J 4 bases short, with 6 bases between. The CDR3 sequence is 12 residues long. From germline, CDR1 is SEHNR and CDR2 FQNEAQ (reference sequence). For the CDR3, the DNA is TGTGCCAGCAGCCGAGCTAATCAGCCCCAGCATTTT. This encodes CASSRANQPQHF.

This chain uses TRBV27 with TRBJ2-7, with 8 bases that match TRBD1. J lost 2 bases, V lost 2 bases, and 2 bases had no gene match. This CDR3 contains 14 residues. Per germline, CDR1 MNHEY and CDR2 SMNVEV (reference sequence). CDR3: CASSLDRGPYEQYF. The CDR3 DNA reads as TGTGCCAGCAGTTTAGACAGGGGACCCTACGAGCAGTACTTC.

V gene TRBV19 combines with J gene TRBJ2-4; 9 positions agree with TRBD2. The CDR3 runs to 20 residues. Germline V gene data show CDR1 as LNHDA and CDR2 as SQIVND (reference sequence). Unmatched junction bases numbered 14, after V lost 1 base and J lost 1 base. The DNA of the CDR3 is TGTGCCAGTAGTATAGCGTCTAGCGGGACAGCCGTTCGGGCCAAAAACATTCAGTACTTC. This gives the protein CASSIASSGTAVRAKNIQYF.

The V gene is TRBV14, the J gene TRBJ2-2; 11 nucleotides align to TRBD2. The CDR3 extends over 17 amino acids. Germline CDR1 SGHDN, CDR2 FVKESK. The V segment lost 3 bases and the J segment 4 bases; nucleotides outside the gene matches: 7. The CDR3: CASSHIAGGPVTGELFF. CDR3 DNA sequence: TGTGCCAGCAGCCATATAGCGGGAGGGCCCGTCACCGGGGAGCTGTTTTTT.